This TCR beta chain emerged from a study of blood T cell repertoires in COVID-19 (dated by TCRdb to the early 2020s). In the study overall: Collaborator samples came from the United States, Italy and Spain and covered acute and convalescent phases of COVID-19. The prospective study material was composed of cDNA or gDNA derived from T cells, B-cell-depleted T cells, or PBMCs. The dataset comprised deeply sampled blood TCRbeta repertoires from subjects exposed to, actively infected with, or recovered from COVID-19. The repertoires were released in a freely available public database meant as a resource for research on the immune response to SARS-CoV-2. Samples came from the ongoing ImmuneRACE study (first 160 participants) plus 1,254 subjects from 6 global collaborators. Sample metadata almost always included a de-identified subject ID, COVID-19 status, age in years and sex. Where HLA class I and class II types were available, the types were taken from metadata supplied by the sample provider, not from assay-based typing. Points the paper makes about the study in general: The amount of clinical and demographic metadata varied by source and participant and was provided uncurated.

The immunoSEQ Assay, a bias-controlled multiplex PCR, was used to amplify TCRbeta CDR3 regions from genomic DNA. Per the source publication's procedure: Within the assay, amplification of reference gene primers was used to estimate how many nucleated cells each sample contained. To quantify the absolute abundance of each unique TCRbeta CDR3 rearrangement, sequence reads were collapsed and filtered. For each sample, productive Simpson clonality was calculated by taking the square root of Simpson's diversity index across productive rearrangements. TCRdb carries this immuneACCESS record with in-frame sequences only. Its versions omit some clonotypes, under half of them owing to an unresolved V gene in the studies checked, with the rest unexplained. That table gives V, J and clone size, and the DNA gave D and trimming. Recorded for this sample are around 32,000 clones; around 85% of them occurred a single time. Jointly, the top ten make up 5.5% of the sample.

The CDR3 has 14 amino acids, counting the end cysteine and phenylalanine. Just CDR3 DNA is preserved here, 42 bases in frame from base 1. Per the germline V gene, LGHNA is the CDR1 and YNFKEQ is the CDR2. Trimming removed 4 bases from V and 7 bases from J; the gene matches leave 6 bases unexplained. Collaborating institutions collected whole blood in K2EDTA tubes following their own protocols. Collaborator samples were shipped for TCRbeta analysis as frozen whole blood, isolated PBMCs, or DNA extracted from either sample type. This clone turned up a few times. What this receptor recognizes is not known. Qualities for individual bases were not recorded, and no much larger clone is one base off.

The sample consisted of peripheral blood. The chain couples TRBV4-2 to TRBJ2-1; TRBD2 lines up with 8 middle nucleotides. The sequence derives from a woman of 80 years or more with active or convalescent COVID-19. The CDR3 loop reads CASSLRSSGNEQFF. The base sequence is TGTGCCAGCAGCCTTCGGTCTAGCGGGAATGAGCAGTTCTTC.